Sequencing of this T cell receptor beta chain was carried out in a study of blood T cell repertoires in COVID-19. Whole-study context: The samples span acute and convalescent COVID-19 from the United States, Italy and Spain. PBMCs, B-cell-depleted T cells, or T cells provided the cDNA or gDNA that made up the material.

In the authors' workflow: Amplification from reference gene primers served as the basis for estimated nucleated cell counts. Generated by immunoSEQ multiplex PCR, the TCRdb table keeps only in-frame clones and is missing some. V and J calls and clone size are given by that table; D and trimming were obtained from the DNA. The table has about 250,000 clones, 75% to 85% seen once. Per the germline V gene, CDR1 is LNHDA and CDR2 is SQIVND (reference sequence). V was pared by 5 bases and J by 5 bases, with 8 bases of the junction left unmatched. The CDR3 extends over 16 amino acids. This clone turned up a few times.

This receptor was identified in a woman between 65 and 79 years old with acute or convalescent COVID-19. V gene TRBV19 combines with J gene TRBJ2-2; 10 nucleotides line up with TRBD2. Sample: peripheral blood. The CDR3 is CASSLLAGLTTGELFF. CDR3 sequence (DNA): TGTGCCAGTAGTCTACTAGCGGGGCTTACGACCGGGGAGCTGTTTTTT.